Below, 4 T cell receptor beta chains from the same sample are listed, as sequenced in a study of blood T cell repertoires in COVID-19. TCRdb's table, derived via immunoSEQ multiplex PCR, lists solely in-frame clones and lacks some. The table shows roughly 120,000 clones, with about 91% occurring only once. Sequenced input: peripheral blood. These receptors all come from a woman in her forties or fifties with active or convalescent COVID-19.

The genes are TRBV7-3 and TRBJ2-2; D is perhaps TRBD1 (6 bases). The ends were cut back, 5 bases at V and 0 bases at J, with 13 bases in the middle. The CDR3 runs 16 residues. Per germline, CDR1 SGHTA and CDR2 FQGTGA. The CDR3: CASSRTTGSNTGELFF. CDR3 in DNA: TGTGCCAGCAGCCGAACAACAGGGTCGAACACCGGGGAGCTGTTTTTT.

The chain is built from TRBV7-3 and TRBJ2-3; no firm D call. Trimming left V 2 bases short and J 5 bases short, with 8 bases between. CDR3 length equals 13 residues. CDR1 is SGHTA, CDR2 FQGTGA, per germline. CDR3 bases: TGTGCCAGCAGCTTACGGTTCCGAGATACGCAGTATTTT. Protein: CASSLRFRDTQYF.

This CDR3 is CASSLGTGAAEQYF. In DNA, the CDR3 is TGTGCCAGCAGCTTGGGAACAGGGGCGGCCGAGCAGTACTTC. The J gene is TRBJ2-7, the V gene TRBV7-9; 7 positions match TRBD1. Germline lookup yields CDR1 SEHNR and CDR2 FQNEAQ (reference sequence). V gave up 3 bases and J gave up 6 bases; unmatched junction bases: 8. CDR3 length: 14 amino acids.

The CDR3 nucleotides are TGTGCCAGCAGTTGGCCCGGGAGGCTCTACGAGCAGTACTTC. Amino acid sequence: CASSWPGRLYEQYF. This chain links TRBV28 with TRBJ2-7; 7 nucleotides match TRBD2. The CDR3 is 14 residues long. CDR1 is MDHEN and CDR2 is SYDVKM in the germline V gene. Trimming at V came to 4 bases and at J to 3 bases, leaving 6 bases not matched to a gene. The complete variable domain, with remaining parts taken from reference TRBV28 and TRBJ2-7, reads DVKVTQSSRYLVKRTGEKVFLECVQDMDHENMFWYRQDPGLGLRLIYFSYDVKMKEKGDIPEGYSVSREKKERFSLILESASTNQTSMYLCASSWPGRLYEQYFGPGTRLTVT.